A single T cell receptor beta chain is shown here with its context. The entry originates in a study of control samples from healthy donors and cancer patients. Profiling relied on immunoSEQ multiplex PCR, and the TCRdb table lists in-frame clones only, not all of them. The sample consists of 65,000 to 95,000 clones, about 90% of them appearing once. The CDR3 has 16 amino acids. Per germline, CDR1 SNHLY and CDR2 FYNNEI. V gave up 4 bases and J gave up 2 bases; unmatched junction bases: 3. This TCR was sampled from a man in his fifties or sixties in good health. The chain uses TRBV2 and TRBJ2-3; 13 nucleotides align to TRBD2. Sequencing input: blood. CDR3 sequence: CASSGGLAGYTDTQYF. DNA for the CDR3: TGTGCCAGCAGTGGGGGACTAGCGGGATACACAGATACGCAGTATTTT.